Below are 4 T cell receptor beta chains sequenced from a single sample in a study of identical twins. TCRdb reprocessed the 5' RACE reads via MiXCR and lists one record per CDR3 protein. The table includes roughly 480,000 distinct CDR3 sequences, approximately 24% detected once. The sample was also reused in another study, on T cells expressing NK-cell markers.

Sequenced material: CD4+ T cells sorted from blood. The origin of the receptors is a woman aged 18-30 years in good health.

V is TRBV20-1 and J is TRBJ2-3, with 7 positions matching TRBD2. Trimming cost V 5 bases and J 0 bases; bases outside gene matches: 5. This CDR3 contains 14 residues. Germline V gene lookup returns CDR1 DFQATT and CDR2 SNEGSKA (reference sequence). The CDR3 DNA follows: TGCAGTGCTGAGCGGGACCCGAGCACAGATACGCAGTATTTT. It codes for CSAERDPSTDTQYF.

J is TRBJ2-3 and V is TRBV9, with D perhaps TRBD1 (5 bases). CDR1 and CDR2 from the germline V gene are SGDLS and YYNGEE. V lost 3 bases and J lost 3, with 8 bases in between. There are 13 residues in the CDR3. In DNA, the CDR3 is TGTGCCAGCAGCGCGACAGTAACAGATACGCAGTATTTT. Its translation is CASSATVTDTQYF.

The rearrangement uses TRBV30 and TRBJ2-2; D remains ambiguous. The CDR3 has 13 residues. Looked up from germline, CDR1 is GTSNPN and CDR2 is SVGIG (reference sequence). Trimming took off 1 base at V and 2 bases at J, with 5 bases between the two ends. CDR3 loop: CAWSAFNTGELFF. In nucleotides, the CDR3 is TGTGCCTGGAGTGCCTTCAACACCGGGGAGCTGTTTTTT. Full variable domain (missing parts from reference TRBV30 and TRBJ2-2): SQTIHQWPATLVQPVGSPLSLECTVEGTSNPNLYWYRQAAGRGLQLLFYSVGIGQISSEVPQNLSASRPQDRQFILSSKKLLLSDSGFYLCAWSAFNTGELFFGEGSRLTVL.

This sequence joins TRBV5-1 and TRBJ2-5; possibly TRBD1 for D (6 bases). CDR1 SGHRS and CDR2 YFSETQ come from the germline V gene. This CDR3 has 15 residues. V lost 1 base, J lost 0 bases, and 10 bases lay in between. The CDR3 region has the DNA TGCGCCAGCAGCTTGTCCGGACAGCACCAAGAGACCCAGTACTTC. This encodes CASSLSGQHQETQYF.